One and the same sample provided the 24 T cell receptor beta chains below, sequenced in a study of blood T cell repertoires in COVID-19. Produced via immunoSEQ multiplex PCR; TCRdb's table is partial and in-frame only. The repertoire holds 150,000 to 200,000 clones, with around 88% as singletons. The sample taken for sequencing was peripheral blood. The receptors here all came from a human donor in a cohort sampled during active COVID-19.

The rearrangement links TRBV30 to TRBJ2-7; maybe TRBD2 (7 bases). Trimming cost V 5 bases and J 3 bases, with 17 bases left between them. CDR3 length: 14 amino acids. Germline V gene lookup returns CDR1 GTSNPN and CDR2 SVGIG (reference sequence). This CDR3 is CAWAIGLGGYEQYF. The CDR3 DNA reads TGTGCCTGGGCGATCGGACTAGGGGGCTACGAGCAGTACTTC.

The chain is built from TRBV7-3 and TRBJ1-1; D unclear. This CDR3 has 15 residues. Germline V gene sequence: CDR1 SGHTA, CDR2 FQGTGA. V lost 0 bases and J 1 base, leaving 9 bases between the germline ends. This chain's CDR3 is CASSLTAGKNTEAFF. The CDR3 DNA follows: TGTGCCAGCAGCTTAACAGCGGGGAAGAACACTGAAGCTTTCTTT.

The V gene is TRBV6-5, the J gene TRBJ1-1, with D possibly TRBD1 on 6 matching bases. Germline CDR1 reads MNHEY; CDR2 reads SVGAGI. The CDR3 totals 14 residues. V shed 2 bases and J shed 7 bases, with 14 bases lying between them. The CDR3 loop reads CASSYPGSRGEAFF. The CDR3, as DNA: TGTGCCAGCAGTTACCCAGGAAGCAGGGGTGAAGCTTTCTTT.

The V call is TRBV7-8, the J call TRBJ2-7; 11 nucleotides agree with TRBD2. Per the germline V gene, CDR1 is SGHVS and CDR2 is FQNEAQ. The trim removed 4 bases at V and 2 bases at J, leaving 22 bases unmatched. This CDR3 contains 21 residues. CDR3 loop: CASSSRLYRTGLAGLAYEQYF. CDR3 bases: TGTGCCAGCAGCTCGCGTTTGTACAGGACAGGACTAGCGGGCCTAGCCTACGAGCAGTACTTC.

The V gene is TRBV9, the J gene TRBJ2-5, with 8 bases aligning to TRBD1. From germline, CDR1 is SGDLS and CDR2 YYNGEE. V gave up 4 bases and J gave up 7 bases; unmatched junction bases: 12. The CDR3 totals 15 residues. In DNA form, the CDR3 reads TGTGCCAGCAGCACGACAGGGGCCCTCGTAGGGACCCAGTACTTC. Protein sequence: CASSTTGALVGTQYF. The full variable domain, its missing parts supplied by reference TRBV9 and TRBJ2-5, is DSGVTQTPKHLITATGQRVTLRCSPRSGDLSVYWYQQSLDQGLQFLIQYYNGEERAKGNILERFSAQQFPDLHSELNLSSLELGDSALYFCASSTTGALVGTQYFGPGTRLLVL.

V and J are TRBV28 and TRBJ2-7; tentatively, D is TRBD1 (6 bases). The CDR3 totals 14 residues. CDR1 MDHEN and CDR2 SYDVKM come from the germline V gene. V was shortened by 0 bases and J by 5 bases, with 11 bases between the two germline ends. The CDR3 sequence: CASSLWGAGNEQYF. Written as DNA, the CDR3 is TGTGCCAGCAGTTTATGGGGGGCAGGGAACGAGCAGTACTTC.

This clone came up once. The rearrangement links TRBV15 to TRBJ1-5, with unresolved D. Germline V lookup: CDR1 LNHNV, CDR2 YYDKDF (reference sequence). The CDR3 runs to 14 residues. Trimming cost V 8 bases and J 0 bases, with 11 bases left between them. This CDR3 reads CATHTDYSNQPQHF. CDR3 sequence (DNA): TGTGCCACCCACACAGACTATAGCAATCAGCCCCAGCATTTT.

The chain combines TRBV10-3 with TRBJ2-7, with 7 bases matching TRBD1. Trimming at V came to 8 bases and at J to 2 bases, leaving 3 bases not matched to a gene. Germline V lookup: CDR1 ENHRY, CDR2 SYGVKD. The CDR3 is 12 amino acids. The CDR3 loop is CAIGTETYEQYF. The DNA of the CDR3 is TGTGCCATCGGGACAGAAACCTACGAGCAGTACTTC.

The chain is built from TRBV7-2 and TRBJ2-7; the match to TRBD2 covers 7 bases. This CDR3 contains 12 residues. CDR1 is SGHTA and CDR2 is FQGNSA in the germline V gene. V dropped 8 bases and J dropped 3; count of bases not matched to a gene: 4. CDR3 sequence: CASRRESYEQYF. The CDR3 DNA is TGTGCCAGCCGGCGGGAGAGCTACGAGCAGTACTTC.

This clone showed up just a few times. The V gene is TRBV10-3, the J gene TRBJ1-2; 7 bases fit TRBD1. Germline V lookup: CDR1 ENHRY, CDR2 SYGVKD. The trim removed 6 bases at V and 0 bases at J, leaving 1 base unmatched. The CDR3 length is 13 residues. The CDR3 bases are TGTGCCATCAGCGGACAGGCTAACTATGGCTACACCTTC. It translates to CAISGQANYGYTF.

V usage is TRBV6-5 and J usage is TRBJ1-2, with 7 bases identical to TRBD1. The CDR3 is 13 residues long. V dropped 10 bases and J dropped 2; count of bases not matched to a gene: 7. Germline V gives CDR1 MNHEY, CDR2 SVGAGI. CDR3 nucleotide sequence: TGTGCCATCCGGGGGACAGCCAACTATGGCTACACCTTC. Translating gives CAIRGTANYGYTF.

The genes are TRBV7-2 and TRBJ2-7; D is perhaps TRBD2 (5 bases). The CDR3 is 13 residues long. V was cut by 3 bases and J by 13 bases, with 19 bases left in between. Germline V lookup: CDR1 SGHTA, CDR2 FQGNSA. The CDR3 region is CASSLADLSGKYF. DNA for the CDR3: TGTGCCAGCAGCTTGGCCGACCTGTCGGGGAAATACTTC.

V is TRBV27 and J is TRBJ2-7, with a weak D call TRBD2 (5 bases). The germline CDR1 and CDR2 sequences are MNHEY and SMNVEV (reference sequence). There are 16 residues in the CDR3. V lost 5 bases and J lost 2, with 19 bases in between. Here the CDR3 reads CASSPRGLAYTYEQYF. CDR3 nucleotides: TGTGCCAGCAGTCCCCGAGGCCTAGCATATACCTACGAGCAGTACTTC.

The rearrangement links TRBV30 to TRBJ1-2; perhaps TRBD1 as D (6 bases). Trimming pared 2 bases from V and 4 bases from J, leaving 17 bases between. The CDR3 loop spans 15 amino acids. Per germline, CDR1 GTSNPN and CDR2 SVGIG (reference sequence). For the CDR3, the DNA is TGTGCCTGGAGTCCACGGGGGGGGCGGCCCTATGGCTACACCTTC. Its protein product is CAWSPRGGRPYGYTF.

The chain combines TRBV10-3 with TRBJ1-2, with 8 bases identical to TRBD1. The trim removed 7 bases at V and 3 bases at J, leaving 7 bases unmatched. The CDR3 length is 14 residues. The germline gives CDR1 ENHRY, CDR2 SYGVKD. The CDR3 here is CAINQAGQDYGYTF. CDR3 bases: TGTGCCATCAACCAGGCGGGACAGGACTATGGCTACACCTTC.

This rearrangement joins TRBV5-4 to TRBJ2-3; D may be TRBD2 (5 bases). This CDR3 has 16 residues. V gave up 4 bases and J gave up 0 bases, with 15 bases separating them. Germline V gene data show CDR1 as SGHNT and CDR2 as YYREEE (reference sequence). The CDR3 DNA reads TGTGCCAGCAGCCGTATTACTAGAGCGAGCACAGATACGCAGTATTTT. This sequence encodes CASSRITRASTDTQYF.

J is TRBJ2-7 and V is TRBV5-6; TRBD2 aligns across 10 bases. This CDR3 spans 15 amino acids. V lost 6 bases and J lost 6; bases outside the gene matches: 12. CDR1 and CDR2 from the germline V gene are SGHDT and YYEEEE. CDR3 bases: TGTGCCAGCACCCCAACGAGGGCTAGCGGGAGCGAGCAGTACTTC. Its translation: CASTPTRASGSEQYF. The whole variable domain, remainder taken from reference TRBV5-6 and TRBJ2-7, is DAGVTQSPTHLIKTRGQQVTLRCSPKSGHDTVSWYQQALGQGPQFIFQYYEEEERQRGNFPDRFSGHQFPNYSSELNVNALLLGDSALYLCASTPTRASGSEQYFGPGTRLTVT.

This chain connects TRBV10-2 to TRBJ1-6; no firm D call. CDR1 and CDR2 from the germline V gene are WSHSY and SAAADI. The CDR3 length is 14 residues. Between the trimmed V and J ends, which lost 2 bases and 10 bases, there was a span of 12 bases. As DNA, the CDR3 is TGCGCCAGCAGTGAGACTGGGCGGAGGTCACCCCTCCACTTT. Translating it yields CASSETGRRSPLHF.

The chain has TRBV28 and TRBJ2-7; 9 bases map to TRBD1. The V segment lost 6 bases and the J segment 3 bases; nucleotides outside the gene matches: 9. This CDR3 is 15 amino acids long. CDR1 and CDR2 from the germline V gene are MDHEN and SYDVKM. The CDR3 reads CASRTITGGNYEQYF. The DNA for the CDR3 is TGTGCCAGCAGGACGATAACAGGGGGCAACTACGAGCAGTACTTC.

This sequence joins TRBV19 and TRBJ1-2, with 7 bases that match TRBD1. The V segment lost 7 bases and the J segment 3 bases; nucleotides outside the gene matches: 20. The CDR3 length is 18 residues. CDR1 is LNHDA and CDR2 is SQIVND in the germline V gene (reference sequence). DNA of the CDR3: TGTGCCAGTAACAACCCCCGGAAGGCGGGACAGAGTGACTATGGCTACACCTTC. Translation gives CASNNPRKAGQSDYGYTF.

A single count supports this clone. J is TRBJ1-6 and V is TRBV7-2; 7 bases align to TRBD1. The CDR3 length is 15 residues. Germline values: CDR1 SGHTA, CDR2 FQGNSA. Trimming removed 9 bases from V and 6 bases from J; junction bases left unmatched: 11. This CDR3 reads CASTTGYSANSPLHF. Here the CDR3 DNA reads TGTGCCAGTACGACAGGGTACTCAGCTAATTCACCCCTCCACTTT. The full variable domain, rest sourced from reference TRBV7-2 and TRBJ1-6, is GAGVSQSPSNKVTEKGKDVELRCDPISGHTALYWYRQSLGQGLEFLIYFQGNSAPDKSGLPSDRFSAERTGGSVSTLTIQRTQQEDSAVYLCASTTGYSANSPLHFGNGTRLTVT.

V is TRBV19 and J is TRBJ2-7, with 7 bases lining up with TRBD2. CDR3 length: 14 amino acids. Germline trimming cut 3 bases from V and 4 bases from J; bases unmatched to any gene: 6. Per germline, CDR1 LNHDA and CDR2 SQIVND (reference sequence). This CDR3 reads CASSMGAGTYEQYF. In DNA form, the CDR3 reads TGTGCCAGTAGTATGGGAGCGGGGACTTACGAGCAGTACTTC.

The chain has TRBV5-4 and TRBJ1-1, with TRBD1 as a possible D gene (6 bases). Germline CDR1 reads SGHNT; CDR2 reads YYREEE (reference sequence). The CDR3 is 17 amino acids. Trimming cost V 5 bases and J 5 bases, with 25 bases left between them. The CDR3 sequence is CASSPPWGQGRGTEAFF. The CDR3 nucleotides read TGTGCCAGCAGTCCACCTTGGGGGCAGGGGAGGGGTACTGAAGCTTTCTTT.

A word on this clone: Other DNA sequences in the same sample also yield this CDR3. This chain connects TRBV6-5 to TRBJ1-5; tentatively, D is TRBD1 (6 bases). Trimming removed 6 bases at V and 1 base at J, with 10 bases between. This CDR3 is 14 amino acids long. Looked up from germline, CDR1 is MNHEY and CDR2 is SVGAGI. CDR3 sequence reads: CASRSTGSNQPQHF. CDR3 bases: TGTGCCAGCAGATCTACAGGGAGCAATCAGCCCCAGCATTTT.